The clone carrying this T cell receptor (beta chain) has at least ten counts. What was amplified from RNA transcripts were TCR beta CDR3 regions. HTBI primers were the set used in a first-round RT-PCR of the TCR CDR3. MiXCR, applied by TCRdb to the multiplex PCR reads, yields one record per CDR3 protein. This table holds around 600,000 distinct CDR3 sequences, approximately 15% found once. This entry comes from a study of T cells in Graves' hyperthyroidism and ophthalmopathy. Lactation, pregnancy, other autoimmune disease or uncontrolled infection excluded patients. Germline V gene data show CDR1 as LNHNV and CDR2 as YYDKDF (reference sequence). The CDR3 spans 15 residues. V was shortened by 0 bases and J by 7 bases, with 13 bases between the two germline ends.

The chain is built from TRBV15 and TRBJ1-3; D gene unclear. This clonotype originated in a woman in her fifties or sixties with Graves' ophthalmopathy. Sequencing was performed on blood. The CDR3 here is CATSRDLRNINTIYF. Here the CDR3 DNA reads TGTGCCACCAGCAGAGATCTTCGGAATATCAACACCATATATTTT.